The 9 T cell receptor beta chains below all came from one sample that was sequenced in a study of T cells in Graves' hyperthyroidism and ophthalmopathy. RNA transcripts were the template for amplifying TCR beta CDR3 regions. The HTBI set primed first-round TCR CDR3 RT-PCR. MiXCR was run by TCRdb on the multiplex PCR reads, yielding one entry per CDR3 protein. The sample carries 700,000 or so distinct CDR3 sequences, more than 12% recorded once. Source material: blood. These TCRs come from a woman between 45 and 65 years old with Graves' ophthalmopathy.

There are many counts of this clonotype. The chain recombines TRBV3-1 with TRBJ1-3, with D hard to call. The CDR3 has 16 residues. V lost 1 base, J lost 0 bases, and 10 bases lay in between. The germline V gene encodes CDR1 LGHDT and CDR2 YNNKEL (reference sequence). CDR3 nucleotides: TGTGCCAGCAGCCAAGGCCCGGGGATCTCTGGAAACACCATATATTTT. It specifies CASSQGPGISGNTIYF.

This clonotype was found many times. The rearrangement links TRBV19 to TRBJ1-1, with 8 bases aligning to TRBD1. J gave up 5 bases and V 10 bases, and 12 bases lay outside the gene matches. Germline V gives CDR1 LNHDA, CDR2 SQIVND (reference sequence). CDR3 length: 14 residues. The CDR3 sequence is CAISPTGERTEAFF. In DNA form, the CDR3 reads TGTGCCATTAGCCCGACAGGGGAAAGAACTGAAGCTTTCTTT.

Comment on this clonotype: It may be a read error: a sequence one base away is much more abundant. The chain recombines TRBV12-3 or TRBV12-4 with TRBJ2-3; no firm D call. This CDR3 spans 17 amino acids. The ends were cut back, 3 bases at V and 0 bases at J, with 16 bases in the middle. CDR3 residues: CASSFPIGGPSTDTQYF. In DNA form, the CDR3 reads TGTGCCAGCAGTTTTCCTATCGGCGGACCTAGCACAGATACGCAGTATTTT.

For the CDR3, the DNA is TGTGCCAGCAGTTTGGACAGAAGCTCTTTTGAACTGTTTTTT. The encoded protein is CASSLDRSSFELFF. V and J are TRBV27 and TRBJ1-4; D is possibly TRBD1 (6 bases). Germline loops: CDR1 MNHEY, CDR2 SMNVEV (reference sequence). V was trimmed by 3 bases and J by 12 bases, leaving 17 bases between them. This CDR3 has 14 amino acids.

This clonotype was seen just once. This may arise from a read error, as a much more abundant clone is one base away. In DNA form, the CDR3 reads TGTGCCAGCACCAAAGGCGGAGGGAGCAATCAGCCCCAGCATTTT. Residues: CASTKGGGSNQPQHF. V and J are TRBV6-8 and TRBJ1-5; D not certain. Looked up from germline, CDR1 is MNHGY and CDR2 is SAAAGT. The V and J ends lost 7 bases and 1 base respectively, with 14 bases between them. This CDR3 comprises 15 residues.

This clonotype was seen a handful of times. As DNA, the CDR3 is TGTGCCATCAGTTGGGGGAGGGCCGTAGAGACCCAGTACTTC. It yields the protein CAISWGRAVETQYF. The rearrangement uses TRBV10-3 and TRBJ2-5, with 7 bases matching TRBD2. The junction had 7 bases not matched to a gene; V was cut back by 5 bases and J by 4 bases. CDR3 length: 14 residues. Germline assignment: CDR1 ENHRY and CDR2 SYGVKD.

This clonotype was picked up many times. As DNA, the CDR3 is TGTGCCAGTAAAGCACCGGGACATAGACAAGAGACCCAGTACTTC. Protein sequence: CASKAPGHRQETQYF. This chain uses TRBV28 with TRBJ2-5, with a possible D match to TRBD1 (6 bases). Germline V gene lookup returns CDR1 MDHEN and CDR2 SYDVKM. Trimming stripped 9 bases from V and 2 bases from J, with 19 bases between. The CDR3 is 15 amino acids.

The chain employs TRBV20-1 and TRBJ2-7; D is unclear. V lost 0 bases and J lost 7, with 7 bases in between. This CDR3 contains 11 residues. CDR1 and CDR2 (germline): DFQATT, SNEGSKA (reference sequence). CDR3: CSARDRIEQYF. In DNA, the CDR3 is TGCAGTGCTAGAGATCGGATAGAGCAGTACTTC.

This clonotype was recorded at least ten times. The chain carries TRBV10-3 and TRBJ2-5, with 10 positions matching TRBD2. The CDR3 is 16 residues long. CDR1 is ENHRY and CDR2 is SYGVKD in the germline V gene. Losses at the gene ends were 3 bases for V and 4 bases for J; bases not matched to a gene: 8. The CDR3 protein is CAISDSSGRRGETQYF. The DNA of the CDR3 is TGTGCCATCAGTGATTCTAGCGGGAGACGGGGAGAGACCCAGTACTTC.